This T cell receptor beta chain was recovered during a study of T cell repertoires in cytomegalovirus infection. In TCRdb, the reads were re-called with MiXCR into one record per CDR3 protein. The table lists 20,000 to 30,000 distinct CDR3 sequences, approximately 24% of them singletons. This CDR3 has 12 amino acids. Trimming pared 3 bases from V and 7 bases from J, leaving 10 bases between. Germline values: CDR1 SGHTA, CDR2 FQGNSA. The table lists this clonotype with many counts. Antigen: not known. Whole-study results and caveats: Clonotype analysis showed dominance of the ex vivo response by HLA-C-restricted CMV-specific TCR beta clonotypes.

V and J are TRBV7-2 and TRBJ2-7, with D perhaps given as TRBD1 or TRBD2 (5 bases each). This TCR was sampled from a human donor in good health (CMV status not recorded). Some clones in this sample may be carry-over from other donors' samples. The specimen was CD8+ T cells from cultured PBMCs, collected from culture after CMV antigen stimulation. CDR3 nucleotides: TGTGCCAGCAGCTTCGGGACCACAGAGCAGTACTTC. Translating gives CASSFGTTEQYF. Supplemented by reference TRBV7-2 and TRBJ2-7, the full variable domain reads GAGVSQSPSNKVTEKGKDVELRCDPISGHTALYWYRQSLGQGLEFLIYFQGNSAPDKSGLPSDRFSAERTGGSVSTLTIQRTQQEDSAVYLCASSFGTTEQYFGPGTRLTVT.